The 11 T cell receptor beta chains in this list originate from one sample, sequenced in a study of blood T cell repertoires in COVID-19. Only in-frame clones appear in the TCRdb table, and some are missing; sequencing was by immunoSEQ multiplex PCR. This table holds around 260,000 clones, around 87% found once. The sequenced sample consisted of peripheral blood. These receptors originate from a woman between 55 and 75 years old with COVID-19, enrolled during active disease.

The chain employs TRBV7-9 and TRBJ1-5, with D perhaps TRBD1 (6 bases). V was cut by 4 bases and J by 6 bases, with 13 bases left in between. The CDR3 is made up of 14 amino acids. Germline V gene data show CDR1 as SEHNR and CDR2 as FQNEAQ (reference sequence). The DNA of the CDR3 is TGTGCCAGCAGCTCCACAGGGAATAGTCAGCCCCAGCATTTT. The encoded protein is CASSSTGNSQPQHF.

The chain recombines TRBV14 with TRBJ2-2; a possible D gene is TRBD2 (7 bases). Trimming removed 4 bases at V and 3 bases at J, with 15 bases between. This CDR3 has 16 amino acids. Germline V gene sequence: CDR1 SGHDN, CDR2 FVKESK. The CDR3 region has the DNA TGTGCCAGCAGCCTAGGGGGGACTAAGCACACCGGGGAGCTGTTTTTT. This encodes CASSLGGTKHTGELFF.

The chain combines TRBV19 with TRBJ2-2; the D gene is possibly TRBD2 (5 bases). The V and J ends lost 6 bases and 6 bases respectively, with 11 bases between them. The germline V gene has CDR1 LNHDA and CDR2 SQIVND (reference sequence). The CDR3 totals 13 residues. The CDR3 sequence: CASRVTGSGELFF. The CDR3, as DNA: TGTGCCAGTAGGGTGACGGGGTCCGGGGAGCTGTTTTTT.

This chain links TRBV19 with TRBJ2-7; D might be TRBD1 (5 bases). The germline gives CDR1 LNHDA, CDR2 SQIVND (reference sequence). Trimming removed 0 bases from V and 6 bases from J, with 9 bases in between. There are 13 residues in the CDR3. CDR3: CASSIEVRGEQYF. The CDR3 coding sequence is TGTGCCAGTAGTATAGAGGTAAGGGGCGAGCAGTACTTC.

The chain carries TRBV11-2 and TRBJ1-4; no clear D. This CDR3 has 12 residues. From germline, CDR1 is SGHAT and CDR2 FQNNGV. Trimming removed 6 bases from V and 12 bases from J, with 14 bases in between. This CDR3 reads CASRTSPTELFF. The CDR3 DNA reads TGTGCCAGCAGGACGAGCCCGACTGAACTGTTTTTT. Combining the CDR3 with reference TRBV11-2 and TRBJ1-4 gives the whole variable domain EAGVAQSPRYKIIEKRQSVAFWCNPISGHATLYWYQQILGQGPKLLIQFQNNGVVDDSQLPKDRFSAERLKGVDSTLKIQPAKLEDSAVYLCASRTSPTELFFGSGTQLSVL.

Many counts were recorded for this clone. Other DNA sequences from this sample encode an identical CDR3 as well. The chain combines TRBV5-4 with TRBJ1-2, with a possible D match to TRBD1 (5 bases). Germline CDR1 is SGHNT and CDR2 is YYREEE (reference sequence). The CDR3 is made up of 15 amino acids. Trimming left V 0 bases short and J 2 bases short, with 11 bases between. CDR3 amino acids: CASSLVGGGNYGYTF. The CDR3 nucleotides read TGTGCCAGCAGCTTGGTGGGGGGAGGGAACTATGGCTACACCTTC.

This clone was seen just once. The gene calls are TRBV15 and TRBJ2-5; weak D call: TRBD2 (5 bases). The V gene's germline CDR1 is LNHNV and CDR2 YYDKDF (reference sequence). V shed 0 bases and J shed 4 bases, with 15 bases lying between them. The CDR3 covers 16 residues. The CDR3 region has the DNA TGTGCCACCAGCAGAGATCTCGAGGGAGCCGGAGAGACCCAGTACTTC. Protein: CATSRDLEGAGETQYF. The entire variable domain, with the rest obtained from reference TRBV15 and TRBJ2-5, is as follows: DAMVIQNPRYQVTQFGKPVTLSCSQTLNHNVMYWYQQKSSQAPKLLFHYYDKDFNNEADTPDNFQSRRPNTSFCFLDIRSPGLGDTAMYLCATSRDLEGAGETQYFGPGTRLLVL.

This clone was seen only a few times. The chain has TRBV12-3 or TRBV12-4 and TRBJ1-2; TRBD1 agrees at 7 bases. The CDR3 is made up of 13 amino acids. J lost 2 bases, V lost 5 bases, and 2 bases had no gene match. CDR3 protein: CASSRQGNYGYTF. DNA of the CDR3: TGTGCCAGCAGTAGACAGGGAAACTATGGCTACACCTTC.

The genes are TRBV7-2 and TRBJ1-1, with a tentative D call TRBD1 (5 bases). The CDR3 is made up of 15 amino acids. The germline V and J ends were trimmed by 7 bases and 1 base, with 16 bases remaining between them. Germline lookup yields CDR1 SGHTA and CDR2 FQGNSA. CDR3 nucleotides: TGTGCCAGCAACCGGAGAGCGGGGCAGAACACTGAAGCTTTCTTT. It translates to CASNRRAGQNTEAFF.

This clone has a single count. The chain uses TRBV20-1 and TRBJ2-7; maybe TRBD1 (6 bases). Looked up from germline, CDR1 is DFQATT and CDR2 is SNEGSKA (reference sequence). V gave up 6 bases and J gave up 2 bases, with 8 bases separating them. The CDR3 spans 11 residues. The CDR3 DNA reads TGCAGTGCCAGGACAGCCTACGAGCAGTACTTC. Residues: CSARTAYEQYF.

J is TRBJ1-3 and V is TRBV7-9, with D unclear. The germline V gene has CDR1 SEHNR and CDR2 FQNEAQ (reference sequence). Trimming pared 5 bases from V and 0 bases from J, leaving 17 bases between. The CDR3 spans 17 residues. In DNA form, the CDR3 reads TGTGCCAGCAGCCCACAGTTATTGGGCCACTCTGGAAACACCATATATTTT. It encodes CASSPQLLGHSGNTIYF.